Below are 23 T cell receptor beta chains sequenced from a single sample in a study of blood T cell repertoires in COVID-19. Data came from immunoSEQ multiplex PCR; TCRdb stores just in-frame clones and leaves some out. Here the sample spans 150,000 to 200,000 clones, roughly 84% being singletons. The specimen was peripheral blood. All receptors derive from a man aged 35 to 55 with acute or convalescent COVID-19.

This chain links TRBV5-1 with TRBJ1-2; unclear D gene. CDR3 length: 15 amino acids. Trimming pared 5 bases from V and 5 bases from J, leaving 19 bases between. Germline CDR1 SGHRS, CDR2 YFSETQ. Here the CDR3 reads CASRPSADPLYGYTF. The CDR3 DNA follows: TGCGCCAGCAGACCGAGCGCCGACCCTCTATATGGCTACACCTTC.

The chain couples TRBV28 to TRBJ1-2; TRBD1 matches at 7 bases. CDR3 length: 13 residues. V lost 6 bases to trimming and J lost 8 bases; unmatched junction nucleotides: 9. CDR1 is MDHEN, CDR2 SYDVKM, per germline. The CDR3 region has the DNA TGTGCCAGCAGCCGACAGGGAATGGGAGGCTACACCTTC. It encodes CASSRQGMGGYTF.

This sequence joins TRBV4-1 and TRBJ1-1; a possible D gene is TRBD1 (6 bases). V was trimmed by 2 bases and J by 2 bases, leaving 12 bases between them. This CDR3 is built from 15 residues. In germline, CDR1 is MGHRA, CDR2 YSYEKL. The CDR3, as DNA: TGCGCCAGCAGCCAACTCGGACAGCAAAACACTGAAGCTTTCTTT. It encodes CASSQLGQQNTEAFF.

This clone was picked up a small number of times. The rearrangement joins TRBV20-1 to TRBJ1-1; unclear D gene. The germline CDR1 and CDR2 sequences are DFQATT and SNEGSKA (reference sequence). V lost 5 bases and J lost 5, with 15 bases in between. CDR3 length: 13 amino acids. CDR3 residues: CSAGGGIITEAFF. The DNA of the CDR3 is TGCAGTGCTGGTGGAGGCATCATTACTGAAGCTTTCTTT.

This clone was seen more than once but under ten times. The chain recombines TRBV19 with TRBJ1-2; D might be TRBD1 (6 bases). V was pared by 5 bases and J by 4 bases, with 17 bases between. CDR1 and CDR2 (germline): LNHDA, SQIVND (reference sequence). CDR3 size: 15 residues. The CDR3 region is CASSSDSLYLYGYTF. The CDR3, as DNA: TGTGCCAGTAGTTCGGACAGCCTATACCTCTATGGCTACACCTTC. Full variable domain (rest looked up from reference TRBV19 and TRBJ1-2): DGGITQSPKYLFRKEGQNVTLSCEQNLNHDAMYWYRQDPGQGLRLIYYSQIVNDFQKGDIAEGYSVSREKKESFPLTVTSAQKNPTAFYLCASSSDSLYLYGYTFGSGTRLTVV.

The chain is built from TRBV29-1 and TRBJ1-2; TRBD1 agrees at 8 bases. The trim removed 4 bases at V and 11 bases at J, leaving 15 bases unmatched. Germline V gene lookup returns CDR1 SQVTM and CDR2 ANQGSEA. CDR3 size: 14 residues. The CDR3 protein is CSVVGDRRNMGYTF. CDR3 coding DNA: TGCAGCGTTGTAGGGGACAGGCGTAACATGGGGTACACCTTC. The whole variable domain, filled in from reference TRBV29-1 and TRBJ1-2, reads SAVISQKPSRDICQRGTSLTIQCQVDSQVTMMFWYRQQPGQSLTLIATANQGSEATYESGFVIDKFPISRPNLTFSTLTVSNMSPEDSSIYLCSVVGDRRNMGYTFGSGTRLTVV.

The chain carries TRBV27 and TRBJ2-7, with TRBD2 as a possible D gene (6 bases). Germline CDR1 is MNHEY and CDR2 is SMNVEV (reference sequence). V lost 6 bases to trimming and J lost 0 bases, with 12 bases between them. The CDR3 has 14 residues. The CDR3 loop is CASRAAGLSYEQYF. The CDR3 DNA follows: TGTGCCAGCAGAGCCGCGGGGCTCTCCTACGAGCAGTACTTC.

The V call is TRBV6-1, the J call TRBJ1-1; possibly TRBD1 for D (5 bases). CDR3 length: 12 residues. Trimming took off 2 bases at V and 10 bases at J, with 11 bases between the two ends. The germline V gene has CDR1 MNHNS and CDR2 SASEGT. The CDR3 is CASSESRRVAFF. CDR3 in DNA: TGTGCCAGCAGTGAAAGCCGCAGGGTAGCTTTCTTT.

The chain employs TRBV10-3 and TRBJ1-2, with 9 bases that match TRBD1. This CDR3 region has 14 residues. V shed 3 bases, J shed 7 bases, and the junction held 6 bases outside the gene matches. In germline, CDR1 is ENHRY, CDR2 SYGVKD. The CDR3 region has the DNA TGTGCCATCAGTGAAGGGGACAGGGTCCCTGGCTACACCTTC. Amino acid sequence: CAISEGDRVPGYTF.

The V call is TRBV6-5, the J call TRBJ2-7, with D perhaps matching TRBD1 (6 bases). The CDR3 totals 13 residues. CDR1 is MNHEY and CDR2 is SVGAGI in the germline V gene. With 7 bases removed from V and 0 bases from J, the gap between germline ends came to 10 bases. The CDR3 sequence: CASIPRGSYEQYF. The CDR3 nucleotides read TGTGCCAGCATCCCCAGGGGCTCCTACGAGCAGTACTTC.

This clone came up once. This chain links TRBV27 with TRBJ2-2; 10 positions agree with TRBD1. The CDR3 spans 16 residues. In germline, CDR1 is MNHEY, CDR2 SMNVEV (reference sequence). Unmatched junction bases numbered 9, after V lost 8 bases and J lost 3 bases. The CDR3 spells CASRRSGTGDTGELFF. For the CDR3, the DNA is TGTGCCAGCCGTCGGTCTGGGACAGGGGACACCGGGGAGCTGTTTTTT.

This clone was seen a single time. The rearrangement links TRBV19 to TRBJ2-5, with a possible D match to TRBD1 (7 bases). CDR1 LNHDA and CDR2 SQIVND come from the germline V gene (reference sequence). The CDR3 length is 16 residues. V lost 6 bases and J 7 bases, leaving 24 bases between the germline ends. CDR3 amino acids: CASRPRQGPPGVTQYF. CDR3 DNA: TGTGCCAGTAGACCTCGACAGGGCCCGCCGGGGGTGACCCAGTACTTC.

The J gene is TRBJ2-3, the V gene TRBV2; D remains unclear. The germline CDR1 and CDR2 sequences are SNHLY and FYNNEI. V was trimmed by 6 bases and J by 6 bases, leaving 13 bases between them. The CDR3 contains 13 residues. The chain's CDR3 is CASRASFLDTQYF. The DNA of the CDR3 is TGTGCCAGCAGGGCTAGTTTCCTCGATACGCAGTATTTT.

Only one count was recorded for this clone. This chain connects TRBV28 to TRBJ2-6; possibly TRBD1 for D (6 bases). The CDR3 spans 14 residues. Trimming removed 7 bases from V and 4 bases from J, with 11 bases in between. Germline V CDR1 and CDR2: MDHEN, SYDVKM. The CDR3 here is CASTGAAGANVLTF. CDR3 sequence (DNA): TGTGCCAGCACAGGGGCAGCGGGGGCCAACGTCCTGACTTTC.

The V call is TRBV11-2, the J call TRBJ1-3, with a tentative D call TRBD1 (5 bases). CDR1 and CDR2 from the germline V gene are SGHAT and FQNNGV. Trimming left V 1 base short and J 3 bases short, with 16 bases between. CDR3 length equals 17 residues. In nucleotides, the CDR3 is TGTGCCAGCAGCTTAGCTGGGTTGCGGGGCCGTGGAAACACCATATATTTT. Translating gives CASSLAGLRGRGNTIYF.

The chain uses TRBV12-3 or TRBV12-4 and TRBJ1-4; a weak D match, TRBD1 (6 bases). CDR3 length: 13 amino acids. Trimming removed 4 bases from V and 8 bases from J, with 11 bases in between. The CDR3 spells CASSWTVGEKLFF. The CDR3 bases are TGTGCCAGCAGTTGGACAGTTGGAGAAAAACTGTTTTTT.

The chain combines TRBV7-6 with TRBJ1-3, with TRBD1 matching 9 bases. Per the germline V gene, CDR1 is SGHVS and CDR2 is FNYEAQ. The CDR3 spans 18 residues. Trimming at V came to 3 bases and at J to 0 bases, leaving 9 bases not matched to a gene. CDR3 sequence reads: CASSFERGQGSSGNTIYF. The CDR3 coding sequence is TGTGCCAGCAGCTTCGAACGGGGACAGGGATCCTCTGGAAACACCATATATTTT.

This sequence joins TRBV7-3 and TRBJ2-3, with 8 bases lining up with TRBD2. CDR1 and CDR2 (germline): SGHTA, FQGTGA. There are 16 residues in the CDR3. Losses at the gene ends were 5 bases for V and 4 bases for J; bases not matched to a gene: 11. The CDR3 region has the DNA TGTGCCAGCAGCACAAGCGGGGGCGAAGGGGCAGATACGCAGTATTTT. This codes for CASSTSGGEGADTQYF.

The chain joins TRBV7-3 to TRBJ1-5; D is uncertain. CDR1 and CDR2 from the germline V gene are SGHTA and FQGTGA. The length of the CDR3 is 13 residues. Trimming took off 2 bases at V and 7 bases at J, with 9 bases between the two ends. CDR3 sequence (DNA): TGTGCCAGCAGCTTAGGGCTTAGGCAGCCCCAGCATTTT. Protein product: CASSLGLRQPQHF.

The V and J genes are TRBV18 and TRBJ1-1, with 9 positions matching TRBD1. CDR3 length equals 17 residues. CDR1 is KGHSH, CDR2 LQKENI, per germline. Trimming took 3 bases from V and 5 from J; bases not matched to a gene: 13. CDR3 bases: TGTGCCAGCTCACCCTCCCCCGGGACAGGGAAAGGAACTGAAGCTTTCTTT. It encodes CASSPSPGTGKGTEAFF.

V usage is TRBV9 and J usage is TRBJ1-1; D might be TRBD1 (5 bases). CDR1 and CDR2 (germline): SGDLS, YYNGEE. Trimming shortened V by 3 bases and J by 1 base, and 16 bases separated the two germline ends. CDR3 size: 16 residues. DNA of the CDR3: TGTGCCAGCAGCGCACAACTTCCGGACAAGAACACTGAAGCTTTCTTT. This translates into CASSAQLPDKNTEAFF.

The chain uses TRBV2 and TRBJ2-1; D possibly corresponds to TRBD2 (5 bases). The CDR3 has 16 residues. Germline CDR1 and CDR2: SNHLY and FYNNEI. Trimming removed 4 bases at V and 0 bases at J, with 13 bases between. The CDR3 coding sequence is TGTGCCAGCAGTGGGGTGGTCGGGGTCTCCTACAATGAGCAGTTCTTC. As protein: CASSGVVGVSYNEQFF.

The J gene is TRBJ1-1, the V gene TRBV6-2 or TRBV6-3; 8 bases align to TRBD1. This CDR3 has 19 residues. Per the germline V gene, CDR1 is MNHEY and CDR2 is SVGEGT. The V and J ends lost 0 bases and 1 base, in that order; junction bases with no gene match: 13. The CDR3 loop reads CASSYSTGQGGIRNTEAFF. The CDR3 bases are TGTGCCAGCAGTTACTCTACCGGACAGGGAGGGATACGGAACACTGAAGCTTTCTTT.